This T cell receptor (beta chain) derives from a study of blood T cell repertoires in COVID-19. Study context: From the United States, Italy and Spain came samples of acute and convalescent COVID-19. Nucleic acid was either cDNA or gDNA, and it came from T cells, B-cell-depleted T cells, or PBMCs.

As processed by the authors: Reference gene primer amplification gave estimated nucleated cell counts. Only in-frame clones appear in the TCRdb table, and some are missing; sequencing was by immunoSEQ multiplex PCR. That table gives V, J and clone size, and the DNA gave D and trimming. This sample has over 130,000 clones; over 80% occur once, and the top ten carry 8% to 11%. This CDR3 is built from 14 residues. Germline lookup yields CDR1 SGHTA and CDR2 FQGTGA. The V gene end was trimmed by 5 bases and the J gene end by 5 bases; junction bases not matched to a gene: 7. The chain joins TRBV7-3 to TRBJ2-5, with 8 positions matching TRBD1. This TCR derives from a man between 60 and 70 years old with active or convalescent COVID-19. Sequences were obtained from peripheral blood. The CDR3 here is CASSPTGAQETQYF. The CDR3 coding sequence is TGTGCCAGCAGCCCGACAGGGGCTCAGGAGACCCAGTACTTC. Complete variable domain (other parts from reference TRBV7-3 and TRBJ2-5): GAGVSQTPSNKVTEKGKYVELRCDPISGHTALYWYRQSLGQGPEFLIYFQGTGAADDSGLPNDRFFAVRPEGSVSTLKIQRTERGDSAVYLCASSPTGAQETQYFGPGTRLLVL.